A single sample is the source of the 7 T cell receptor beta chains below, sequenced in a study of OX40 agonist ivuxolimab in advanced cancers. Method: immunoSEQ multiplex PCR; TCRdb's copy keeps in-frame clones and lacks some. The table has about 68,000 clones, around 89% seen once. The sample in question was CD4+ or CD8+ T cells sorted from blood, obtained in a trial of the OX40 agonist ivuxolimab. Receptor source: an adult with an advanced solid tumor such as melanoma, head and neck, liver or kidney cancer.

The chain recombines TRBV28 with TRBJ1-1; D is unclear. Trimming removed 11 bases from V and 4 bases from J, with 17 bases in between. This CDR3 contains 13 residues. Per germline, CDR1 MDHEN and CDR2 SYDVKM. The CDR3 here is CASRAPKGTEAFF. The DNA for the CDR3 is TGTGCCTCTCGGGCCCCGAAAGGCACTGAAGCTTTCTTT.

The chain has TRBV7-3 and TRBJ2-7; TRBD2 matches at 14 bases. Germline lookup yields CDR1 SGHTA and CDR2 FQGTGA. J gave up 6 bases and V 4 bases, and 2 bases lay outside the gene matches. The CDR3 is made up of 14 amino acids. DNA for the CDR3: TGTGCCAGCAGCTCCGGGACTAGCGGGAGCGAGCAGTACTTC. As protein: CASSSGTSGSEQYF.

The V and J genes are TRBV18 and TRBJ1-3; 9 positions agree with TRBD1. With V trimmed by 4 bases and J by 1 base, 5 bases remained unmatched. The CDR3 has 16 amino acids. Looked up from germline, CDR1 is KGHSH and CDR2 is LQKENI. CDR3 sequence reads: CASSLTGTGSGNTIYF. The CDR3 DNA follows: TGTGCCAGCTCACTAACCGGGACAGGGTCTGGAAACACCATATATTTT.

The J gene is TRBJ2-7, the V gene TRBV29-1, with no clear D. Trimming pared 3 bases from V and 3 bases from J, leaving 6 bases between. The germline V gene encodes CDR1 SQVTM and CDR2 ANQGSEA. The CDR3 sequence is 11 residues long. This CDR3 is CSVEGLYEQYF. The CDR3 nucleotides read TGCAGCGTTGAGGGCCTCTACGAGCAGTACTTC.

A single count supports this clone. The chain uses TRBV29-1 and TRBJ2-5; TRBD2 agrees at 7 bases. This CDR3 is 16 amino acids long. Trimming took 0 bases from V and 4 from J; bases not matched to a gene: 11. Germline loops: CDR1 SQVTM, CDR2 ANQGSEA. Here the CDR3 reads CSVEDSGGREGETQYF. The CDR3 DNA follows: TGCAGCGTTGAAGATTCGGGCGGCAGGGAGGGAGAGACCCAGTACTTC.

The chain recombines TRBV7-8 with TRBJ2-1; the D is unclear. V lost 7 bases and J 3 bases, leaving 19 bases between the germline ends. Looked up from germline, CDR1 is SGHVS and CDR2 is FQNEAQ. The CDR3 sequence is 16 residues long. The CDR3 sequence is CASTPVRTANYNEQFF. CDR3 sequence (DNA): TGTGCCAGCACCCCTGTGCGGACCGCCAACTACAATGAGCAGTTCTTC.

J is TRBJ1-5 and V is TRBV18; 8 bases map to TRBD1. The length of the CDR3 is 17 residues. Germline CDR1 and CDR2: KGHSH and LQKENI. The trim removed 5 bases at V and 2 bases at J, leaving 11 bases unmatched. Here the CDR3 reads CASSSMAMTGGNQPQHF. The CDR3 nucleotides read TGTGCCAGCTCATCGATGGCAATGACAGGGGGCAATCAGCCCCAGCATTTT.